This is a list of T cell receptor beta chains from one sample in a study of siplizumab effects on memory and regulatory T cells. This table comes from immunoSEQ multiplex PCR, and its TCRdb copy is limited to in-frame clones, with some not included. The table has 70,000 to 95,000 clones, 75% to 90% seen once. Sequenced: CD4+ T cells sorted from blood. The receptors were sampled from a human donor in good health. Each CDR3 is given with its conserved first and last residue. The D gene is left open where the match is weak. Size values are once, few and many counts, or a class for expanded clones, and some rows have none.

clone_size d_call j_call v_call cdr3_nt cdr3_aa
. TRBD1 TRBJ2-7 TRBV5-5 TGTGCCAGCACCCGGGACCCGACAGGGGGCGAGCAGTACTTC CASTRDPTGGEQYF
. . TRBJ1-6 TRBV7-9 TGTGCCAGCAGTTTTGACAGATCACCCCTCCACTTT CASSFDRSPLHF
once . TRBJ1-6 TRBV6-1 TGTGCCAGCAGAACGCGAGGGGCGCGTAATTCACCCCTCCACTTT CASRTRGARNSPLHF
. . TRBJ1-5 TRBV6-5 TGTGCCAGCAGTTACTCGAGGGACCAGCCCCAGCATTTT CASSYSRDQPQHF
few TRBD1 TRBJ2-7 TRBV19 TGTGCCAGTAGTAAAGGGACAGCTGTATACGAGCAGTACTTC CASSKGTAVYEQYF
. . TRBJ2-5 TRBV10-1 TGCGCCAGCAGTGAAGGACGAAGGTTACAGACCCAGTACTTC CASSEGRRLQTQYF
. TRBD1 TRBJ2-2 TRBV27 TGTGCCAGCAGTTTTAGACAGGGTCAGAACACCGGGGAGCTGTTTTTT CASSFRQGQNTGELFF
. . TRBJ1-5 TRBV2 TGTGCCAGCAGTGAACAGGGTGGGACCCAGCATTTT CASSEQGGTQHF
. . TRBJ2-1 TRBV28 TGTGCCAGCAGTTCGGGACACAAAAGGGAGCAGTTCTTC CASSSGHKREQFF
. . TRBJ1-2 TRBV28 TGTGCCAGCAGCTCTCCGGGCGGGGGCGCAGAGGGCTACACCTTC CASSSPGGGAEGYTF
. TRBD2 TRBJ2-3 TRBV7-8 TGTGCCAGCAGCTTAGTTAGCGGGATAAGAAATACGCAGTATTTT CASSLVSGIRNTQYF
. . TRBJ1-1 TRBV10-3 TGTGCCATCAGAAAGGCCACTGAAGCTTTCTTT CAIRKATEAFF
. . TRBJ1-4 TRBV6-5 TGTGCCAGCAGCTCCCTGGGTGAGCGAACTGAAAAACTGTTTTTT CASSSLGERTEKLFF
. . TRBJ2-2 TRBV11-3 TGTGCCAGCAGCACAAAAAGGGGGAGGGCCTTCACCGGGGAGCTGTTTTTT CASSTKRGRAFTGELFF
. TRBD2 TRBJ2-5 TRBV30 TGTGCCTGGAAATCAGGGAGGGTCAAAGGAGAGACCCAGTACTTC CAWKSGRVKGETQYF
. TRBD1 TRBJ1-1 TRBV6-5 TGTGCCAGCAGTCCAATAACAGGGGGGACTGAAGCTTTCTTT CASSPITGGTEAFF
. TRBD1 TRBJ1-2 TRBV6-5 TGTGCCAGCAGTTATACAGGGGCTAACTATGGCTACACCTTC CASSYTGANYGYTF
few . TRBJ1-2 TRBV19 TGTGCCAGTAGTCCGTCCTTAGGAAGAAGGAACTATGGCTACACCTTC CASSPSLGRRNYGYTF
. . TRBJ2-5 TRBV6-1 TGTGCCAGCAGTGAATCAATAGGAGGGGGTGGAGAGACCCAGTACTTC CASSESIGGGGETQYF
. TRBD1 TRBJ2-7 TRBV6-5 TGTGCCAGCAGTTACGGGACAGGGTTTGAGCAGTACTTC CASSYGTGFEQYF
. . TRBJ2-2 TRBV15 TGTGCCACCAGCAGATGGACATCCGGCAGCACCGGGGAGCTGTTTTTT CATSRWTSGSTGELFF
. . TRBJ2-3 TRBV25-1 TGTGCCAGCAGTGAATCATGGAGGGGCACAGATACGCAGTATTTT CASSESWRGTDTQYF
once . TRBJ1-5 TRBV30 TGTGCCTGGGACAGGACAGCCGGCCAGCCCCAGCATTTT CAWDRTAGQPQHF
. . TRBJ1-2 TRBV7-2 TGTGCCAGCACCCCCATGACTAACTATGGCTACACCTTC CASTPMTNYGYTF
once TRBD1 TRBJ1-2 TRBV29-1 TGCAGCGTTTATACCGGGACAGGCGTTTTTGGCTACACCTTC CSVYTGTGVFGYTF
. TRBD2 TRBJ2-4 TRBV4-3 TGCGCCAGCAGCCAGGCCGGGACTAGCGGGGCCGTAGCCAAAAACATTCAGTACTTC CASSQAGTSGAVAKNIQYF
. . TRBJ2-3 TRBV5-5 TGTGCCAGCAGCTGGCCCCGGACTAACACAGATACGCAGTATTTT CASSWPRTNTDTQYF
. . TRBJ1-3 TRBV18 TGTGCCAGCTCACCACCCCGGGGAGAGTCTGGAAACACCATATATTTT CASSPPRGESGNTIYF
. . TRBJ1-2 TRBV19 TGTGCCAGTAGTACTGGGCAGAGGTACCCCTATGGCTACACCTTC CASSTGQRYPYGYTF
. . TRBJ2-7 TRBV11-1 TGTGCCAGCAGCTTAGTAGGGGGGGCCTACGAGCAGTACTTC CASSLVGGAYEQYF
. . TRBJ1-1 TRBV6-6 TGTGCCAGCAGTCCGAGGGTTGACACTGAAGCTTTCTTT CASSPRVDTEAFF
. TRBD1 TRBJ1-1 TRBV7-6 TGTGCCAGCAGCTCAAAGGACAGGGGGAACACTGAAGCTTTCTTT CASSSKDRGNTEAFF
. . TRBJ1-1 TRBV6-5 TGTGCCAGCAGTTTGCAGGGGAACGGAAACACTGAAGCTTTCTTT CASSLQGNGNTEAFF
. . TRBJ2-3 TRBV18 TGTGCCAGCTCACCACCTGAGCGCGCGTCCCCGGATACGCAGTATTTT CASSPPERASPDTQYF
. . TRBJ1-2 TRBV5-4 TGTGCCAGCAGCTCCCCAAATGGGGATGGCTACACCTTC CASSSPNGDGYTF
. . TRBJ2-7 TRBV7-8 TGTGCCAGCAGCCCCGGGACGAGCTCCTACGAGCAGTACTTC CASSPGTSSYEQYF
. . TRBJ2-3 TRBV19 TGTGCCAGTAGTGCGGACGACTATCTCACAGATACGCAGTATTTT CASSADDYLTDTQYF
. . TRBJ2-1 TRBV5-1 TGCGCCAGCATCCCTTCTTTAGGCTCCTACAATGAGCAGTTCTTC CASIPSLGSYNEQFF
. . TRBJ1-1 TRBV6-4 TGTGCCAGCAGGACCGTAGAGGGGACTGAAGCTTTCTTT CASRTVEGTEAFF
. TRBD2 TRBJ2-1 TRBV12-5 TGTGCTAGTGGTTTGGGGACTAGCTGGGAGTTCACCTACAATGAGCAGTTCTTC CASGLGTSWEFTYNEQFF
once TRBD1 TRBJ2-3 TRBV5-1 TGCGCCAGCAGCTTGGCCTGGGACAGGGGTCGCGATACGCAGTATTTT CASSLAWDRGRDTQYF
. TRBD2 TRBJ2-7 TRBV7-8 TGTGCCAGCAACACTAGGGGGACTAGCTACAGCGAGCAGTACTTC CASNTRGTSYSEQYF